This T cell receptor (beta chain) was obtained from a study of blood T cell repertoires in COVID-19. About the research overall: Sources were T cells, B-cell-depleted T cells, or PBMCs; the material itself was cDNA or gDNA.

Assay: immunoSEQ multiplex PCR; the TCRdb copy retains only in-frame clones and omits some. The data show approximately 160,000 clones, about 74% seen once. The CDR3 contains 15 residues. Unmatched junction bases numbered 5, after V lost 5 bases and J lost 2 bases. The germline V gene has CDR1 SGHTA and CDR2 FQGTGA. This chain connects TRBV7-3 to TRBJ2-2, with TRBD1 matching 7 bases. Sequenced sample: peripheral blood. The source of this sequence is a man between 60 and 75 years old with acute or convalescent COVID-19. The CDR3 is CASSKTGINTGELFF. The DNA for the CDR3 is TGTGCCAGCAGCAAGACAGGGATCAACACCGGGGAGCTGTTTTTT.